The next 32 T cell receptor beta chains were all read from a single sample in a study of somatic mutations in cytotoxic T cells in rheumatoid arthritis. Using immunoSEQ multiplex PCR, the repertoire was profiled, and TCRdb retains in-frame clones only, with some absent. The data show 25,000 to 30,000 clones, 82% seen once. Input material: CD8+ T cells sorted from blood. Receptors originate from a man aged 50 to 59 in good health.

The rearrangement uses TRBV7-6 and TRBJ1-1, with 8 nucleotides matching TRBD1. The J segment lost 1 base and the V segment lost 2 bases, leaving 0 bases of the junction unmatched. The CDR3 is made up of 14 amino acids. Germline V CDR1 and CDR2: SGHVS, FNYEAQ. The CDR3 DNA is TGTGCCAGCAGCTTACAGGGGGCGAACACTGAAGCTTTCTTT. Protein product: CASSLQGANTEAFF. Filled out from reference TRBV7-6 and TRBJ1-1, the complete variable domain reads GAGVSQSPRYKVTKRGQDVALRCDPISGHVSLYWYRQALGQGPEFLTYFNYEAQQDKSGLPNDRFSAERPEGSISTLTIQRTEQRDSAMYRCASSLQGANTEAFFGQGTRLTVV.

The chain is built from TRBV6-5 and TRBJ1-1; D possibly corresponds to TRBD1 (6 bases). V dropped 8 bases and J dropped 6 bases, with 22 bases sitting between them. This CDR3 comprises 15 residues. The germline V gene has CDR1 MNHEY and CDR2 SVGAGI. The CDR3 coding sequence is TGTGCCAGCGGATGGCCAGCGGGGGGCAGGGCTGAAGCTTTCTTT. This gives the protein CASGWPAGGRAEAFF.

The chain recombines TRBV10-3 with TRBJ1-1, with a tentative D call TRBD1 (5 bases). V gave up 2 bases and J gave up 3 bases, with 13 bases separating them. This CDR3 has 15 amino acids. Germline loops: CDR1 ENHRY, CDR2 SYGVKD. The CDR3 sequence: CAISEVLGDYTEAFF. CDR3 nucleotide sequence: TGTGCCATCAGTGAGGTTCTGGGGGATTACACTGAAGCTTTCTTT.

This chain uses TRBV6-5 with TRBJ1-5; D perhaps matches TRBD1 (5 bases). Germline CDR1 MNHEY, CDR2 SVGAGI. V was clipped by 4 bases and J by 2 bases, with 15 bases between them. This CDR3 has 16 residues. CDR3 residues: CASSSGLGGGNQPQHF. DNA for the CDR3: TGTGCCAGCAGTTCCGGACTGGGAGGGGGCAATCAGCCCCAGCATTTT.

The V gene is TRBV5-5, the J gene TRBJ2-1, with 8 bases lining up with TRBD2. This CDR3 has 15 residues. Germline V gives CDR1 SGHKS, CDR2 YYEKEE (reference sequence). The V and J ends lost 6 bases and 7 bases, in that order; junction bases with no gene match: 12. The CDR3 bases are TGTGCCAGCATCACTGGGAGCGGGAGTGCGAATGAGCAGTTCTTC. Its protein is CASITGSGSANEQFF.

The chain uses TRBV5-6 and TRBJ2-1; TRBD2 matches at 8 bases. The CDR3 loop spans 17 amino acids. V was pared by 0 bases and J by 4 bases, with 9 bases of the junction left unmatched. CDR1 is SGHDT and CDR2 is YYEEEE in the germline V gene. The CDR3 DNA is TGTGCCAGCAGCTTGGTCTCGCCGGGAGGGTTTTACAATGAGCAGTTCTTC. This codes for CASSLVSPGGFYNEQFF. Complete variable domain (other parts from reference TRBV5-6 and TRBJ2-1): DAGVTQSPTHLIKTRGQQVTLRCSPKSGHDTVSWYQQALGQGPQFIFQYYEEEERQRGNFPDRFSGHQFPNYSSELNVNALLLGDSALYLCASSLVSPGGFYNEQFFGPGTRLTVL.

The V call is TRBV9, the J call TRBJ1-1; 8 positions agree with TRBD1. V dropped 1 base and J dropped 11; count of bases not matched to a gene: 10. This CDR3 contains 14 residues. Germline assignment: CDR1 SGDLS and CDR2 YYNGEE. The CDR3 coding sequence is TGTGCCAGCAGCGTAAAAGGGCAGGGGGCGCAGGCTTTCTTT. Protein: CASSVKGQGAQAFF.

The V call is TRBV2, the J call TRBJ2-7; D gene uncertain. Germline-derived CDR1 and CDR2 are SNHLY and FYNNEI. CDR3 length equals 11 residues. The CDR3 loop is CVTRDFYEQYF. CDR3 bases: TGTGTCACAAGGGATTTCTACGAGCAGTACTTC.

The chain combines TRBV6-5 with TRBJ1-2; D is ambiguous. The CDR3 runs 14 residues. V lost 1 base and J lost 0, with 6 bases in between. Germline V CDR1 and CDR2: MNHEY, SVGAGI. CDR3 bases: TGTGCCAGCAGTTACTACTCGTCTAACTATGGCTACACCTTC. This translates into CASSYYSSNYGYTF.

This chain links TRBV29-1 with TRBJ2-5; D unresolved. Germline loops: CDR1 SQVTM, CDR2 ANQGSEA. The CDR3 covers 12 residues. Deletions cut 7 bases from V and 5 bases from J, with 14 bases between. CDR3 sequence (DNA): TGCAGCGCCATGCTACCTCGCGAGACCCAGTACTTC. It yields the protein CSAMLPRETQYF.

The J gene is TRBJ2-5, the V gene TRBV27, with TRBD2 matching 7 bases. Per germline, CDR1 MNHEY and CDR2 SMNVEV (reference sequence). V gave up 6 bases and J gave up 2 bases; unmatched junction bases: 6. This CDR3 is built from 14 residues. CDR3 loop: CASSHLGGQETQYF. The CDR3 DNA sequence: TGTGCCAGCAGCCACCTGGGAGGGCAAGAGACCCAGTACTTC.

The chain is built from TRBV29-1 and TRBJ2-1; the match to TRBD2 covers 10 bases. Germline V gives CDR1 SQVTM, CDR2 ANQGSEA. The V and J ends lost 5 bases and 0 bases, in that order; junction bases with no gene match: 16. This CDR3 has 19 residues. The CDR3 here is CSVTGVAGGRGGSYNEQFF. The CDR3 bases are TGCAGCGTTACCGGGGTAGCGGGAGGAAGAGGCGGCTCCTACAATGAGCAGTTCTTC.

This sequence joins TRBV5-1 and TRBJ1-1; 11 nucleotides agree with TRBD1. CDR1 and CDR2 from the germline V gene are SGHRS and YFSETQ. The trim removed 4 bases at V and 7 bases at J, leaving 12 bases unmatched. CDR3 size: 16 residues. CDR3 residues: CASSLRDRGEKSEAFF. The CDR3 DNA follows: TGCGCCAGCAGCCTCCGGGACAGGGGGGAGAAGAGTGAAGCTTTCTTT.

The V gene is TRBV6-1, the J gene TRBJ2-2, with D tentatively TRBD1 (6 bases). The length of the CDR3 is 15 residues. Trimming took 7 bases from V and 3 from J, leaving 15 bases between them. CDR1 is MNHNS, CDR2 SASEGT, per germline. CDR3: CASTTGTGDTGELFF. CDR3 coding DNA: TGTGCCAGCACCACAGGGACGGGCGACACCGGGGAGCTGTTTTTT.

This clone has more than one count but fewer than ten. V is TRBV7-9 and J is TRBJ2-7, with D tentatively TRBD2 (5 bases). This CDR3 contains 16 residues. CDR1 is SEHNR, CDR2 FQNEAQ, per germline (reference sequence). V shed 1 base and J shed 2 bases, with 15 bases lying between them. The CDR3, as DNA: TGTGCCAGCAGCTTAGGGGGAAGGGTCGGGACCTACGAGCAGTACTTC. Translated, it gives CASSLGGRVGTYEQYF.

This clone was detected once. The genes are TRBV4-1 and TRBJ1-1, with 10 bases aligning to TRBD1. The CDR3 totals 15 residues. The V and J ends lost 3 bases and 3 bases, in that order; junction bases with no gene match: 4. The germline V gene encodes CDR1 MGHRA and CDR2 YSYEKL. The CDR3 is CASSHPTGGDTEAFF. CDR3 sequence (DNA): TGCGCCAGCAGCCACCCGACAGGGGGCGACACTGAAGCTTTCTTT.

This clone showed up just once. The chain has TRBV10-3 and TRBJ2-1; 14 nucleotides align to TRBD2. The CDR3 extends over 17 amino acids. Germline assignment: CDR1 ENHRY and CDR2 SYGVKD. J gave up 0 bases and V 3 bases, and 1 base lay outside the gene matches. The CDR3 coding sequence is TGTGCCATCAGTGAAGGGACTAGCGGGAGCTCCTACAATGAGCAGTTCTTC. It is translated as CAISEGTSGSSYNEQFF.

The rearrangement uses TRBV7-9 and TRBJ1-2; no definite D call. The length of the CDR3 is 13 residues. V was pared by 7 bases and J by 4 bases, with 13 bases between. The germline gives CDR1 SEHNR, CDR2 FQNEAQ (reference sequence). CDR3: CASTGGDFYGYTF. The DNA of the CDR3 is TGTGCCAGCACCGGTGGGGATTTCTATGGCTACACCTTC. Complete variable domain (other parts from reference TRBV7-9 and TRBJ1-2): DTGVSQNPRHKITKRGQNVTFRCDPISEHNRLYWYRQTLGQGPEFLTYFQNEAQLEKSRLLSDRFSAERPKGSFSTLEIQRTEQGDSAMYLCASTGGDFYGYTFGSGTRLTVV.

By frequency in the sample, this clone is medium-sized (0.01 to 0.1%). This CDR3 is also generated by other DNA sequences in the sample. CDR3 DNA sequence: TGTGCCAGCAGCTTAGTACTTGATGGCTACACCTTC. Translation: CASSLVLDGYTF. V and J are TRBV7-9 and TRBJ1-2; no firm D call. Germline V gives CDR1 SEHNR, CDR2 FQNEAQ (reference sequence). This CDR3 is built from 12 residues. The V and J ends lost 1 base and 6 bases respectively, with 6 bases between them.

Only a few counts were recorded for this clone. CDR3 sequence: CASSLASTGQYEQYF. The DNA of the CDR3 is TGTGCCAGCAGCTTGGCGTCGACAGGGCAATACGAGCAGTACTTC. This chain connects TRBV7-9 to TRBJ2-7; 7 bases line up with TRBD1. J gave up 4 bases and V 3 bases, and 9 bases lay outside the gene matches. CDR3 length: 15 residues. CDR1 is SEHNR and CDR2 is FQNEAQ in the germline V gene (reference sequence). Supplemented by reference TRBV7-9 and TRBJ2-7, the full variable domain reads DTGVSQNPRHKITKRGQNVTFRCDPISEHNRLYWYRQTLGQGPEFLTYFQNEAQLEKSRLLSDRFSAERPKGSFSTLEIQRTEQGDSAMYLCASSLASTGQYEQYFGPGTRLTVT.

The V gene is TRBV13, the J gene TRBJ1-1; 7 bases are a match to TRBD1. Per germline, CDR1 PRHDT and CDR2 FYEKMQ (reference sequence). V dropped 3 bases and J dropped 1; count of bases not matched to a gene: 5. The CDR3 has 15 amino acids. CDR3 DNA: TGTGCCAGCAGCTTTACAGGGGCTCGGAACACTGAAGCTTTCTTT. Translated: CASSFTGARNTEAFF.

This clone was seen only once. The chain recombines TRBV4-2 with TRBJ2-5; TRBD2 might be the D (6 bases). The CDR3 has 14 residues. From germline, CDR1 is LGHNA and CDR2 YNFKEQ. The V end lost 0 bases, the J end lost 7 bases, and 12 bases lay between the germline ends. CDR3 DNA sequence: TGTGCCAGCAGCCAAGAACGGAGGGAAGGGACCCAGTACTTC. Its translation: CASSQERREGTQYF.

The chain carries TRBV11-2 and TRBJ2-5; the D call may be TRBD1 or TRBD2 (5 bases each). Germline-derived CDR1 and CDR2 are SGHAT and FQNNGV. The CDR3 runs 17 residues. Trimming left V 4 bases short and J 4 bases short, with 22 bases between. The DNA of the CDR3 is TGTGCCAGCAGCTCGTTGGGACCTTGGACCGAAGGAGAGACCCAGTACTTC. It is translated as CASSSLGPWTEGETQYF.

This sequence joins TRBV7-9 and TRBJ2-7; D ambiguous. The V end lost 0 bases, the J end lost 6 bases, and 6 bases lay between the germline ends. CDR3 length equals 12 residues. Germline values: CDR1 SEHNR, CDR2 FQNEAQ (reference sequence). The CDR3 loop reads CASSLANSEQYF. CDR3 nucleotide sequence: TGTGCCAGCAGCTTAGCAAATAGCGAGCAGTACTTC.

CDR3 nucleotides: TGTGCCAGCAGCTTACGAGCAGCTCCCTACTACGAGCAGTACTTC. Protein: CASSLRAAPYYEQYF. The V and J genes are TRBV11-3 and TRBJ2-7; D not certain. CDR3 size: 15 residues. V lost 2 bases, J lost 3 bases, and 14 bases lay in between. CDR1 and CDR2 (germline): SGHNT, YENEEA.

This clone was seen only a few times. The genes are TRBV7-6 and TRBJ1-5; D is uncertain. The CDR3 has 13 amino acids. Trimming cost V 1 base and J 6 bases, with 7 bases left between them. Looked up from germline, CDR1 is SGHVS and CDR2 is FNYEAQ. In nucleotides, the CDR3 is TGTGCCAGCAGCTTAGGGGGATCTCAGCCCCAGCATTTT. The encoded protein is CASSLGGSQPQHF.

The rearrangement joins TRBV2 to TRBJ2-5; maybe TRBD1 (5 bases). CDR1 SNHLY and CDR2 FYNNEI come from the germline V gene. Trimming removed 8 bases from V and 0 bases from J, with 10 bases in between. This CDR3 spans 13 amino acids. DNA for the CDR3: TGTGCCAGCGGAAGACAGAACCAAGAGACCCAGTACTTC. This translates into CASGRQNQETQYF. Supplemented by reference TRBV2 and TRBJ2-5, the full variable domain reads EPEVTQTPSHQVTQMGQEVILRCVPISNHLYFYWYRQILGQKVEFLVSFYNNEISEKSEIFDDQFSVERPDGSNFTLKIRSTKLEDSAMYFCASGRQNQETQYFGPGTRLLVL.

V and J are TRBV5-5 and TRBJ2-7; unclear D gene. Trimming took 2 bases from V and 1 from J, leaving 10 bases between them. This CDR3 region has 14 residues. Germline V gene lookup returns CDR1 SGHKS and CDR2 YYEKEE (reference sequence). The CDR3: CASSLVPGSYEQYF. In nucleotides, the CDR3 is TGTGCCAGCAGCTTAGTGCCTGGATCCTACGAGCAGTACTTC.

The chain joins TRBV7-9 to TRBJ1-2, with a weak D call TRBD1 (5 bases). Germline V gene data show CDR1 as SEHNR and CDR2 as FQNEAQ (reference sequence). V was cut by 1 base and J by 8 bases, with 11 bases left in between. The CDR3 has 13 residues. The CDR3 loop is CASSLGRAGGYTF. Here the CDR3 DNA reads TGTGCCAGCAGCTTAGGCAGGGCTGGAGGCTACACCTTC.

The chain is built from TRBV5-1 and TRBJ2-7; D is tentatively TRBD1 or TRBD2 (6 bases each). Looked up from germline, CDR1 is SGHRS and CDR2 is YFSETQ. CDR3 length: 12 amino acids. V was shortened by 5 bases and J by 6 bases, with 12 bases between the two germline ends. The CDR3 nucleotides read TGCGCCAGCAGGGAAGGAGGGGGCGAGCAGTACTTC. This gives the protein CASREGGGEQYF.

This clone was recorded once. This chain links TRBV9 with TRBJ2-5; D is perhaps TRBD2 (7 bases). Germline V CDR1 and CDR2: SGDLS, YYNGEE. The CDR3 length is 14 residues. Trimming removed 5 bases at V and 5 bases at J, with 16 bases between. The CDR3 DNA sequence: TGTGCCAGCAGGCCTGGGGGGGGCGCCGAGACCCAGTACTTC. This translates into CASRPGGGAETQYF.

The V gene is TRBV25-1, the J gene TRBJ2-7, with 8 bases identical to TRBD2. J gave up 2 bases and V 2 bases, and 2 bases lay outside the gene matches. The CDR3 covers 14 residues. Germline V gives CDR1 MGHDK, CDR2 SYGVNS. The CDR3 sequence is CASSEMGLAYEQYF. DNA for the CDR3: TGTGCCAGCAGTGAAATGGGACTAGCCTACGAGCAGTACTTC.